Presented here are 15 T cell receptor beta chains from one specimen sequenced in a study of shared clonotypes between healthy human individuals. CD8 cells regarded as naive lacked CD45RO, were positively chosen for CCR7, and omitted terminally differentiated effector memory CD45RA+ cells. The data were produced by immunoSEQ multiplex PCR, yet TCRdb's version contains in-frame clones alone and is incomplete. The sample holds 2 million to 2.5 million clones, more than 85% seen once. Sequenced: naive CD8+ T cells from PBMCs. All receptors come from a man aged 18-30 years in good health. Some clones in this sample may be carry-over from other donors' samples.

This CDR3 is CASFSRGQLYEQYF. CDR3 nucleotide sequence: TGTGCCAGCTTCAGCAGGGGGCAGTTATACGAGCAGTACTTC. This sequence joins TRBV28 and TRBJ2-7; 8 positions match TRBD1. There are 14 residues in the CDR3. V lost 8 bases to trimming and J lost 4 bases; unmatched junction nucleotides: 10. The germline V gene has CDR1 MDHEN and CDR2 SYDVKM.

This chain links TRBV7-3 with TRBJ2-3, with D possibly matching TRBD1 (6 bases). The CDR3 consists of 15 residues. The germline V gene has CDR1 SGHTA and CDR2 FQGTGA. V was clipped by 5 bases and J by 4 bases, with 16 bases between them. Here the CDR3 reads CASSPQGLVADTQYF. The CDR3 region has the DNA TGTGCCAGCAGCCCCCAGGGGCTAGTGGCAGATACGCAGTATTTT.

The V call is TRBV7-9, the J call TRBJ2-2, with 9 bases that match TRBD2. The CDR3 has 15 residues. J was trimmed by 5 bases and V by 5 bases; bases with no gene match: 6. Germline V gives CDR1 SEHNR, CDR2 FQNEAQ (reference sequence). CDR3 DNA sequence: TGTGCCAGCAGCAATAGCGGGAGTGAAACCGGGGAGCTGTTTTTT. Its protein product is CASSNSGSETGELFF.

The gene calls are TRBV7-9 and TRBJ1-1; 9 nucleotides match TRBD1. Germline loops: CDR1 SEHNR, CDR2 FQNEAQ (reference sequence). The CDR3 loop spans 16 amino acids. The V and J ends lost 5 bases and 3 bases, in that order; junction bases with no gene match: 10. CDR3 coding DNA: TGTGCCAGCAGCCACCGGACAGGGGAGAATCACACTGAAGCTTTCTTT. It yields the protein CASSHRTGENHTEAFF.

The rearrangement uses TRBV7-2 and TRBJ2-1; 7 bases fit TRBD1. V dropped 5 bases and J dropped 3; count of bases not matched to a gene: 13. The CDR3 runs to 17 residues. Germline V gene data show CDR1 as SGHTA and CDR2 as FQGNSA. The CDR3: CASSEKGAGGYYNEQFF. The DNA for the CDR3 is TGTGCCAGCAGCGAAAAGGGGGCTGGCGGATACTACAATGAGCAGTTCTTC.

This chain links TRBV11-2 with TRBJ2-3, with D perhaps TRBD2 (6 bases). Deletions cut 2 bases from V and 5 bases from J, with 17 bases between. Per germline, CDR1 SGHAT and CDR2 FQNNGV. The CDR3 contains 16 residues. The CDR3 region has the DNA TGTGCCAGCAGCTTATATGGGGGACTCGTTGAAGATACGCAGTATTTT. It specifies CASSLYGGLVEDTQYF.

This chain uses TRBV28 with TRBJ2-2, with D uncertain. This CDR3 region has 13 residues. V lost 0 bases and J lost 6, with 5 bases in between. Per germline, CDR1 MDHEN and CDR2 SYDVKM. Here the CDR3 reads CASSLWVAGELFF. The CDR3 DNA sequence: TGTGCCAGCAGTTTATGGGTGGCCGGGGAGCTGTTTTTT.

The genes are TRBV10-3 and TRBJ2-2, with 9 bases matching TRBD1. V shed 7 bases, J shed 2 bases, and the junction held 11 bases outside the gene matches. Germline loops: CDR1 ENHRY, CDR2 SYGVKD. The length of the CDR3 is 17 residues. This chain's CDR3 is CAITKPTGGANTGELFF. CDR3 DNA: TGTGCCATCACGAAGCCCACAGGGGGCGCTAACACCGGGGAGCTGTTTTTT.

V is TRBV5-4 and J is TRBJ2-7, with a weak D call TRBD1 (5 bases). The length of the CDR3 is 15 residues. Per the germline V gene, CDR1 is SGHNT and CDR2 is YYREEE (reference sequence). Trimming shortened V by 0 bases and J by 3 bases, and 13 bases separated the two germline ends. This chain's CDR3 is CASSLEAGYNYEQYF. CDR3 bases: TGTGCCAGCAGCTTGGAGGCAGGGTATAACTACGAGCAGTACTTC.

The chain uses TRBV7-9 and TRBJ1-1; 7 nucleotides align to TRBD1. The CDR3 is 15 residues long. Germline V gives CDR1 SEHNR, CDR2 FQNEAQ (reference sequence). The ends lost 3 bases at V and 1 base at J; junction bases unmatched: 5. CDR3 nucleotides: TGTGCCAGCAGCTTTTCACAGGGGTGGAACACTGAAGCTTTCTTT. This sequence encodes CASSFSQGWNTEAFF. The entire variable domain, with the rest obtained from reference TRBV7-9 and TRBJ1-1, is as follows: DTGVSQNPRHKITKRGQNVTFRCDPISEHNRLYWYRQTLGQGPEFLTYFQNEAQLEKSRLLSDRFSAERPKGSFSTLEIQRTEQGDSAMYLCASSFSQGWNTEAFFGQGTRLTVV.

The chain is built from TRBV13 and TRBJ2-1, with TRBD1 matching 11 bases. Trimming cost V 4 bases and J 7 bases; bases outside gene matches: 3. Germline CDR1 PRHDT, CDR2 FYEKMQ (reference sequence). The CDR3 runs 14 residues. The CDR3 loop reads CASSSRDRGNEQFF. The CDR3 region has the DNA TGTGCCAGCAGCTCCCGGGACAGGGGGAATGAGCAGTTCTTC.

The chain employs TRBV9 and TRBJ2-6; 13 bases map to TRBD2. The CDR3 consists of 19 residues. J gave up 2 bases and V 3 bases, and 8 bases lay outside the gene matches. Per the germline V gene, CDR1 is SGDLS and CDR2 is YYNGEE. The CDR3 DNA reads TGTGCCAGCAGCGGACCGACTAGCGGGAGGATTGCTGGGGCCAACGTCCTGACTTTC. Its protein product is CASSGPTSGRIAGANVLTF.

The V and J genes are TRBV10-3 and TRBJ2-7; the D is unclear. Trimming removed 6 bases from V and 6 bases from J, with 15 bases in between. The V gene's germline CDR1 is ENHRY and CDR2 SYGVKD. The CDR3 runs to 13 residues. Written as DNA, the CDR3 is TGTGCCATCAGCGCACACACCCTCCGCGAGCAGTACTTC. Its protein product is CAISAHTLREQYF.

V and J are TRBV15 and TRBJ2-3, with unresolved D. CDR3 size: 15 residues. Between the trimmed V and J ends, which lost 0 bases and 2 bases, there was a span of 9 bases. Germline CDR1 reads LNHNV; CDR2 reads YYDKDF (reference sequence). The CDR3 sequence: CATSRERITTDTQYF. DNA for the CDR3: TGTGCCACCAGCAGAGAGCGGATAACCACAGATACGCAGTATTTT.

This clone was counted once. This chain links TRBV5-6 with TRBJ1-5; D not resolved. Per germline, CDR1 SGHDT and CDR2 YYEEEE. The CDR3 runs to 12 residues. The germline V and J ends were trimmed by 1 base and 4 bases, with 3 bases remaining between them. CDR3 DNA sequence: TGTGCCAGCAGCTTGCGGAATCAGCCCCAGCATTTT. Amino acid sequence: CASSLRNQPQHF.